This is a list of T cell receptor beta chains from one sample in a study of vaccination and CD4 T cells after COVID-19. Their recognized antigens are unknown. MiXCR, applied by TCRdb to the PCR reads, yields one record per CDR3 protein. The sample lists more than 15,000 distinct CDR3 sequences; 26% were seen once. Input material: cultured CD4+ T cells from blood. The receptors derive from a human donor with COVID-19. Each CDR3 is given with its conserved first and last residue. The D gene is left open where the match is weak. Size is stated for part of the rows, as once, few or many counts, or as a class when the clone is expanded.

CDR3 | DNA | V | size | D | J
CASRWDGNSNQPQHF | TGCGCCAGCCGATGGGACGGCAATAGCAATCAGCCCCAGCATTTT | TRBV5-1 | - | - | TRBJ1-5
CASSIAGGRTDTQYF | TGTGCCAGCAGTATAGCGGGGGGGCGCACAGATACGCAGTATTTT | TRBV12-3/TRBV12-4 | - | TRBD2 | TRBJ2-3
CASRQLSGANVLTF | TGTGCCAGCAGACAGCTATCTGGGGCCAACGTCCTGACTTTC | TRBV11-2 | few | - | TRBJ2-6
CASSPLVIPTYNEQFF | TGTGCCAGCAGTCCCCTTGTAATCCCAACCTACAATGAGCAGTTCTTC | TRBV28 | - | - | TRBJ2-1
CASTRLGTSYEQYF | TGTGCCAGCACCCGCTTAGGGACTTCCTACGAGCAGTACTTC | TRBV2 | few | - | TRBJ2-7
CASSRGQGNTEAFF | TGCGCCAGCAGCAGGGGACAGGGGAACACTGAAGCTTTCTTT | TRBV5-4 | - | TRBD1 | TRBJ1-1
CASRQDGGGYNEQFF | TGTGCCAGCAGACAAGATGGCGGGGGGTACAATGAGCAGTTCTTC | TRBV27 | - | TRBD2 | TRBJ2-1
CASNTGESYTF | TGTGCCAGCAATACAGGGGAGAGCTACACCTTC | TRBV6-2/TRBV6-3 | few | TRBD1 | TRBJ1-2
CASSSQTTSPSTQYF | TGTGCCAGCAGCTCCCAGACTACTTCCCCCAGTACGCAGTATTTT | TRBV7-8 | - | - | TRBJ2-3
CASSLLGGTYSEAFF | TGTGCCAGCAGCTTACTAGGGGGAACTTATTCTGAAGCTTTCTTT | TRBV7-9 | few | - | TRBJ1-1
CASSLLGWGGRVQETQYF | TGTGCCAGCAGCCTGCTCGGGTGGGGGGGCCGGGTCCAAGAGACCCAGTACTTC | TRBV5-3 | - | - | TRBJ2-5
CASSPARHQGTDTQYF | TGTGCCAGCAGTCCAGCAAGACACCAGGGCACAGATACGCAGTATTTT | TRBV6-1 | few | - | TRBJ2-3
CASSVGGRHQETQYF | TGTGCCAGCAGCGTAGGAGGGAGACACCAAGAGACCCAGTACTTC | TRBV9 | - | - | TRBJ2-5
CASSERQGYGYTF | TGTGCCAGCAGTGAACGGCAGGGCTATGGCTACACCTTC | TRBV6-1 | few | - | TRBJ1-2
CASSFDLGQGYEQYF | TGTGCCAGCAGCTTTGACTTGGGACAGGGCTACGAGCAGTACTTC | TRBV7-8 | - | TRBD1 | TRBJ2-7
CASSLDLGETQYF | TGTGCCAGCAGCTTGGATCTCGGGGAGACCCAGTACTTC | TRBV5-4 | few | - | TRBJ2-5